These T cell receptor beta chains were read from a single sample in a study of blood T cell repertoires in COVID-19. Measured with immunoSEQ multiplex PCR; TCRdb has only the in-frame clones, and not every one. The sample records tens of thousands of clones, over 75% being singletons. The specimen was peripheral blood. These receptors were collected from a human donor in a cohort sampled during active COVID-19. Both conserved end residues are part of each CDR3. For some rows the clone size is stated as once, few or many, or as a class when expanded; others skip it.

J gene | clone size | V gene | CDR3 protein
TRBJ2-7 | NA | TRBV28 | CASRRTGEQYF
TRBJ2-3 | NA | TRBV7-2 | CASSPLGGSGNTDTQYF
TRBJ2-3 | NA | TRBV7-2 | CASSWGGVTDTQYF
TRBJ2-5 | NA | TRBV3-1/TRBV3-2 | CASSPSGGEETQYF
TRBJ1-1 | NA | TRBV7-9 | CASNNRGNTEAFF
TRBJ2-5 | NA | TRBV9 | CASSVAGGQETQYF
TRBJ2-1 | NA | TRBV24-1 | CATSETRRREQFF
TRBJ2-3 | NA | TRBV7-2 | CASSATSGGFFGTDTQYF
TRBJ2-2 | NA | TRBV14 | CASSQEKRLGELFF
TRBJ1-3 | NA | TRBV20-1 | CSASRDGNTIYF
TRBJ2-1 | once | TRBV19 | CARRERGPSYNEQFF
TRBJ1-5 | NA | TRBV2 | CASRDGRAFQPQHF
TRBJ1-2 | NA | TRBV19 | CASSRGGGYGYTF
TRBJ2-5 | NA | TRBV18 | CASSGRGGETQYF
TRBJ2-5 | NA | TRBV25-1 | CASSEGQGGTQYF
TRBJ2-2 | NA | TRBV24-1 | CATGRAGGGGELFF
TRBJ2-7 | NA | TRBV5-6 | CASSAGQGMGYEQYF
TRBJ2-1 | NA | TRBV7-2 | CASSELGGPIYNEQFF
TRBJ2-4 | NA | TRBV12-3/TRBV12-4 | CASSLASVNIQYF
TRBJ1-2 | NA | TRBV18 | CASSPVGTGNFYGYTF
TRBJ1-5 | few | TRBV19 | CASCWGHNQPQHF
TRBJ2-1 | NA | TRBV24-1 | CATSDPPPGDNEQFF
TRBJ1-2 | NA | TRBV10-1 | CASSGYQGVGYGYTF
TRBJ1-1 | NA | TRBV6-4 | CAAVTRSRADIVTEAFF
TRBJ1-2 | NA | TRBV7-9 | CASSLAGLGQGAGYTF
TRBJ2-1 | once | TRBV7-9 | CASSLVQGDNEQFF
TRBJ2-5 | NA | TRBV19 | CASSRTGDGYQETQYF
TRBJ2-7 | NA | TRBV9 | CASSVGQGAYEQYF
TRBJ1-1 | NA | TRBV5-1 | CASSSRTGRPEAFF
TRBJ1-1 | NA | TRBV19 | CASRRGLWTEAFF
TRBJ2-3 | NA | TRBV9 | CASSVDETRHF